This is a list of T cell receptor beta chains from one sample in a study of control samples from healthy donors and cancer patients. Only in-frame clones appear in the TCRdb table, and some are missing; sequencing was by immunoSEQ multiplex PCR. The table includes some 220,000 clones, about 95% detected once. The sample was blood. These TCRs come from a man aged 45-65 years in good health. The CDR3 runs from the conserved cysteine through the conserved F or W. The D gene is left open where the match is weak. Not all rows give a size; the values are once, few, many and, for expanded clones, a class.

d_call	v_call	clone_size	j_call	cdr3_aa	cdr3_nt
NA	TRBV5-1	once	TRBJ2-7	CASSLQGSAYEQYF	TGCGCCAGCAGCCTACAGGGATCAGCCTACGAGCAGTACTTC
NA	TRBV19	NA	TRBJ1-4	CASTPPGANEKLFF	TGTGCCAGTACCCCCCCAGGGGCTAATGAAAAACTGTTTTTT
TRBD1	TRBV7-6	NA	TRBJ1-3	CASRTGTGLSSGNTIYF	TGTGCCAGCAGGACCGGGACAGGGCTCAGCTCTGGAAACACCATATATTTT
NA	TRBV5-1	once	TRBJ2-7	CASSNGTPIYEQYF	TGCGCCAGCAGCAACGGGACTCCTATCTACGAGCAGTACTTC
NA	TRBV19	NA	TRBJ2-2	CASSRGLAGELFF	TGTGCCAGTAGTAGGGGCCTGGCCGGGGAGCTGTTTTTT
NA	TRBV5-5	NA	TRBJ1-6	CASSFPTAGFSPLHF	TGTGCCAGCAGCTTTCCGACAGCCGGCTTTTCACCCCTCCACTTT
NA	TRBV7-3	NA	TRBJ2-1	CASSFAGANRYNEQFF	TGTGCCAGCAGCTTCGCGGGGGCCAACCGCTACAATGAGCAGTTCTTC
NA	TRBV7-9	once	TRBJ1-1	CASRVASMNTEAFF	TGTGCCAGCAGAGTCGCGTCCATGAACACTGAAGCTTTCTTT
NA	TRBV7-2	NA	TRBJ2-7	CASSRSYEQYF	TGTGCCAGCAGTAGATCCTACGAGCAGTACTTC
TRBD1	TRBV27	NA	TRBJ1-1	CATHRGGGTEAFF	TGTGCCACCCACAGGGGGGGAGGCACTGAAGCTTTCTTT
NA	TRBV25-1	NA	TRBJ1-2	CASSEAHGYYGYTF	TGTGCCAGCAGTGAAGCTCATGGTTACTATGGCTACACCTTC
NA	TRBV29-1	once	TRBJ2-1	CSVGQSYNEQFF	TGCAGCGTTGGGCAGAGTTACAATGAGCAGTTCTTC
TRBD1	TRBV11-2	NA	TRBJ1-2	CASSRSGQGYGYTF	TGTGCCAGCAGTCGCTCGGGACAGGGCTATGGCTACACCTTC
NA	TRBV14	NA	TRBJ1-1	CASSKGLNTEAFF	TGTGCCAGCAGCAAGGGCCTGAACACTGAAGCTTTCTTT
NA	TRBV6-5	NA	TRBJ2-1	CASSSRVNEQFF	TGTGCCAGCAGTTCACGGGTCAATGAGCAGTTCTTC
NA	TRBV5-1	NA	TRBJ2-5	CASSLGDQGWSETQYF	TGCGCCAGCAGCTTGGGGGATCAGGGGTGGTCAGAGACCCAGTACTTC
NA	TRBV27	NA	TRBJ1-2	CASSQEVPGGPYGYTF	TGTGCCAGCAGCCAAGAGGTCCCGGGGGGCCCCTATGGCTACACCTTC
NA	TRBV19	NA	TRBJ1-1	CASIEGRINTEAFF	TGTGCCAGTATTGAAGGCAGGATCAACACTGAAGCTTTCTTT
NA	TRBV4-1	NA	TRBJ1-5	CASSQDRGTEYNQPQHF	TGCGCCAGCAGCCAAGATCGGGGAACTGAATACAATCAGCCCCAGCATTTT
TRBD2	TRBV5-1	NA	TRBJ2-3	CASGAGGSTDTQYF	TGCGCCAGCGGAGCGGGGGGGAGCACAGATACGCAGTATTTT
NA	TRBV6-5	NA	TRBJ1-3	CASSYPGGNTIYF	TGTGCCAGCAGTTACCCGGGGGGAAACACCATATATTTT
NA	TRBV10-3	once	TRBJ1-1	CATRGQNTEAFF	TGTGCTACACGAGGGCAGAACACTGAAGCTTTCTTT
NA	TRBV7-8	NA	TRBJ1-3	CASSSTGLDSGNTIYF	TGTGCCAGCAGCTCGACGGGTCTAGACTCTGGAAACACCATATATTTT
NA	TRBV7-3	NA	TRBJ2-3	CASSLKPGRGSGYTDTQYF	TGTGCCAGCAGCTTAAAACCGGGAAGAGGTAGCGGTTACACAGATACGCAGTATTTT
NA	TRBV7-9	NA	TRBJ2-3	CASSKTVWSRPDTQYF	TGTGCCAGCAGCAAAACGGTGTGGAGTCGCCCAGATACGCAGTATTTT
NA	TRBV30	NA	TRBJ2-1	CAWSVSYEQFF	TGTGCCTGGAGTGTAAGCTATGAGCAGTTCTTC
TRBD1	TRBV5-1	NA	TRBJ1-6	CASSTSGTGASYNSPLHF	TGCGCCAGCAGCACCTCCGGGACAGGGGCCTCCTATAATTCACCCCTCCACTTT
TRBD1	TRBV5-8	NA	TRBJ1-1	CASSSGQGATDTEAFF	TGTGCCAGCAGCTCCGGACAGGGGGCAACGGACACTGAAGCTTTCTTT
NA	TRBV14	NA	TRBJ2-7	CASSLSTGSYEQYF	TGTGCCAGCAGCCTTTCAACAGGGTCTTACGAGCAGTACTTC
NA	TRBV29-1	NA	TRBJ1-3	CSVDISGNTIYF	TGCAGCGTTGACATCTCTGGAAACACCATATATTTT
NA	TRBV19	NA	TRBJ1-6	CASSTRDGYNSPLHF	TGTGCCAGTAGTACCCGGGACGGTTATAATTCACCCCTCCACTTT
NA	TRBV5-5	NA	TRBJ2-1	CASSLGLASSYNEQFF	TGTGCCAGCAGCTTGGGTCTGGCAAGCTCCTACAATGAGCAGTTCTTC
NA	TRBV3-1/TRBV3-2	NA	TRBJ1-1	CASTPAGTSNTEAFF	TGTGCCAGCACCCCTGCTGGGACGTCGAACACTGAAGCTTTCTTT
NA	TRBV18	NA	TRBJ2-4	CASSPPRGNIQYF	TGTGCCAGCTCACCGCCCCGGGGAAACATTCAGTACTTC
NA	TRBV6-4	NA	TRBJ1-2	CASSDSESAGNYGYTF	TGTGCCAGCAGTGACTCTGAGAGCGCCGGGAACTATGGCTACACCTTC
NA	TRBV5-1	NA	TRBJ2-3	CASSFGTDTQYF	TGCGCCAGCAGCTTCGGCACAGATACGCAGTATTTT
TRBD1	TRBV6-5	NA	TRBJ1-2	CASSRQGNGYTF	TGTGCCAGCAGCAGACAGGGGAACGGCTACACCTTC
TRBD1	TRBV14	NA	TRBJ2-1	CASSRPGTGNRYEQFF	TGTGCCAGCAGCCGACCCGGGACAGGGAATCGGTATGAGCAGTTCTTC
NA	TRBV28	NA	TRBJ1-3	CASSTPSGNTIYF	TGTGCCAGCAGCACCCCCTCTGGAAACACCATATATTTT
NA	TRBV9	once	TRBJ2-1	CASSVESEQFF	TGTGCCAGCAGCGTAGAGAGTGAGCAGTTCTTC
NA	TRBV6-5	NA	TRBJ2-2	CASRDGVNTGELFF	TGTGCCAGCAGGGACGGGGTGAACACCGGGGAGCTGTTTTTT
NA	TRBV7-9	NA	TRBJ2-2	CASSLEIARAPGELFF	TGTGCCAGCAGCTTAGAAATCGCCAGGGCCCCCGGGGAGCTGTTTTTT
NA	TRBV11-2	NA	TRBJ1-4	CASSLRQLGEKLFF	TGTGCCAGCAGCTTGAGACAGTTAGGTGAAAAACTGTTTTTT
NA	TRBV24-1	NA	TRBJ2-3	CATSDPSETDTQYF	TGTGCCACCAGTGATCCAAGCGAAACAGATACGCAGTATTTT